These T cell receptor beta chains were read from a single sample in a study of blood T cell repertoires in COVID-19. This table comes from immunoSEQ multiplex PCR, and its TCRdb copy is limited to in-frame clones, with some not included. The data hold around 250,000 clones, with approximately 80% observed a single time. The material sequenced was peripheral blood. Source of these receptors: a woman between 18 and 29 years old with acute or convalescent COVID-19. The CDR3 runs from the conserved cysteine through the conserved F or W. The order of the fields is clone size, D gene, V gene, J gene, CDR3 DNA, CDR3 protein. D genes are given only for firm matches. Size tells how often a clone was seen (once, few, many) or the class of an expanded clone, and some rows leave it out.

.	.	TRBV3-1/TRBV3-2	TRBJ2-2	TGTGCCAGCAGCCAAGTCGGGGTTACCGGGGAGCTGTTTTTT	CASSQVGVTGELFF
.	.	TRBV28	TRBJ1-3	TGTGCCAGCACCCCCGGACAGCTTGGAAACACCATATATTTT	CASTPGQLGNTIYF
.	.	TRBV9	TRBJ1-5	TGTGCCAGCAGCGTAGGTGTGGGGCTGAATCAGCCCCAGCATTTT	CASSVGVGLNQPQHF
few	.	TRBV25-1	TRBJ1-6	TGTGCCAGCAGTGTTCAACTACACGAGGATTCACCCCTCCACTTT	CASSVQLHEDSPLHF
.	TRBD2	TRBV19	TRBJ2-2	TGTGCCAGTAGTAAGCGGGGCCTAAGGGAGCTGTTTTTT	CASSKRGLRELFF
.	TRBD1	TRBV11-2	TRBJ1-1	TGTGCCAGCAGCTCCGCAGGGGGCACTGAAGCTTTCTTT	CASSSAGGTEAFF
.	TRBD1	TRBV20-1	TRBJ1-5	TGCAGTGCTAGTAGGGAAGGGACAGCTTATCAGCCCCAGCATTTT	CSASREGTAYQPQHF
.	TRBD2	TRBV9	TRBJ2-1	TGTGCCAGCACCCTTCGGGGGACTAGTTACTTATCAGACAATGAGCAGTTCTTC	CASTLRGTSYLSDNEQFF
few	TRBD2	TRBV30	TRBJ2-3	TGTGCCTGGAGTGTACTAGCGGGAGAAGGGACAGATACGCAGTATTTT	CAWSVLAGEGTDTQYF
.	TRBD1	TRBV7-2	TRBJ1-2	TGTGCCAGCAGCTTAAGACGGGACAGGCTGGCCGACGCGGAGGGCTACACCTTC	CASSLRRDRLADAEGYTF
.	.	TRBV6-5	TRBJ1-5	TGTGCCAGCAGTTACTCTGTGACCGGCGGTCAGCCCCAGCATTTT	CASSYSVTGGQPQHF
.	TRBD1	TRBV13	TRBJ1-1	TGTGCCAGCAGCTTATACAACAGGGGAAAGGAAGCTTTCTTT	CASSLYNRGKEAFF
once	.	TRBV7-2	TRBJ1-2	TGTGCCAGCAGCCCCGGGGTGTGGGTGCGGGGCTACACCTTC	CASSPGVWVRGYTF
.	.	TRBV24-1	TRBJ1-1	TGTGCCACCAGTGATTCTCGGACTCCCACTGAAGCTTTCTTT	CATSDSRTPTEAFF
.	TRBD1	TRBV18	TRBJ1-6	TGTGCCAGCGATGGGACAGACTCACCCCTCCACTTT	CASDGTDSPLHF
few	TRBD1	TRBV7-9	TRBJ1-2	TGTGCCAGCAGCTTAGCGGGACAGGGGGCTAATGGCTACACCTTC	CASSLAGQGANGYTF
.	.	TRBV2	TRBJ2-7	TGTGCCAGCAGTGAACTCGGGGGGCCGGAGGAGCAGTACTTC	CASSELGGPEEQYF
.	TRBD2	TRBV6-1	TRBJ2-7	TGTGCCAGCAGTGGCCGGACTAGCGGGAGTTCCTACGAGCAGTACTTC	CASSGRTSGSSYEQYF
.	.	TRBV19	TRBJ1-5	TGTGCCAGTAGTAGACTAGGCGGCGGAGAGTATAGCAATCAGCCCCAGCATTTT	CASSRLGGGEYSNQPQHF
.	.	TRBV11-2	TRBJ2-2	TGTGCCAGCAGCTGGAGGGCCGGGGAGCTGTTTTTT	CASSWRAGELFF
.	.	TRBV24-1	TRBJ2-7	TGTGCCACCAGTGAAGCCGGACAGCTCTCCTACGAGCAGTACTTC	CATSEAGQLSYEQYF
.	.	TRBV6-6	TRBJ1-4	TGTGCCAGCAGCCACGGACAGCTTAATGAAAAACTGTTTTTT	CASSHGQLNEKLFF